The rows below give T cell receptor beta chains drawn from one sample of a study of cytomegalovirus exposure and HLA in healthy donors. Libraries were prepared by immunoSEQ multiplex PCR; TCRdb keeps only in-frame clonotypes and omits some of them. The sample consists of 100,000 to 150,000 clones, around 78% of them appearing once. Sequences were obtained from PBMCs. Receptors were obtained from a woman aged 45-65 years in good health and CMV-seronegative. Each CDR3 is given with its conserved first and last residue. D genes are given only for firm matches. The size field is filled for only some rows; it gives once, few, many or a size class.

v_call: TRBV7-2; clone_size: .; d_call: .; j_call: TRBJ2-1; cdr3_nt: TGTGCCAGCAGCTTAGTACAGCCGTACAATGAGCAGTTCTTC; cdr3_aa: CASSLVQPYNEQFF
v_call: TRBV5-6; clone_size: .; d_call: TRBD1; j_call: TRBJ1-1; cdr3_nt: TGTGCCAGCGGGAACAGGGGTAGCACTGAAGCTTTCTTT; cdr3_aa: CASGNRGSTEAFF
v_call: TRBV4-3; clone_size: .; d_call: .; j_call: TRBJ2-3; cdr3_nt: TGCGCCAGCAGCCAATCCGTCCAGCGGTCTAGCACAGATACGCAGTATTTT; cdr3_aa: CASSQSVQRSSTDTQYF
v_call: TRBV7-2; clone_size: .; d_call: TRBD2; j_call: TRBJ2-1; cdr3_nt: TGTGCCAGCAAGCTAGCGGGAGGCCCTTACTCCTACAATGAGCAGTTCTTC; cdr3_aa: CASKLAGGPYSYNEQFF
v_call: TRBV28; clone_size: .; d_call: .; j_call: TRBJ2-3; cdr3_nt: TGTGCCAGCAGTTTTACCCCCAGCGCTGGCAGGGACACAGATACGCAGTATTTT; cdr3_aa: CASSFTPSAGRDTDTQYF
v_call: TRBV27; clone_size: .; d_call: .; j_call: TRBJ1-1; cdr3_nt: TGTGCCAGCAGTTTTCGGCGCGGGGCGAACACTGAAGCTTTCTTT; cdr3_aa: CASSFRRGANTEAFF
v_call: TRBV4-3; clone_size: .; d_call: .; j_call: TRBJ1-5; cdr3_nt: TGCGCCAGCAGCCAAGGGGCGGGTAATCAGCCCCAGCATTTT; cdr3_aa: CASSQGAGNQPQHF
v_call: TRBV19; clone_size: .; d_call: TRBD1; j_call: TRBJ1-3; cdr3_nt: TGTGCCAGTAGTATAGAGGACAGGGGGCCTGGAAACACCATATATTTT; cdr3_aa: CASSIEDRGPGNTIYF
v_call: TRBV7-9; clone_size: .; d_call: TRBD1; j_call: TRBJ1-2; cdr3_nt: TGTGCCAGCAAAACCGCCGGGACAGGGGGGTCCTATGGCTACACCTTC; cdr3_aa: CASKTAGTGGSYGYTF
v_call: TRBV5-4; clone_size: .; d_call: TRBD2; j_call: TRBJ2-1; cdr3_nt: TGTGCCAGCAGCTTATCTAGCGGGAGGAACTACAATGAGCAGTTCTTC; cdr3_aa: CASSLSSGRNYNEQFF
v_call: TRBV12-5; clone_size: .; d_call: TRBD1; j_call: TRBJ2-1; cdr3_nt: TGTGCTAGTGGGTTACAGGGGGCCGACAATGAGCAGTTCTTC; cdr3_aa: CASGLQGADNEQFF
v_call: TRBV6-5; clone_size: .; d_call: TRBD1; j_call: TRBJ2-7; cdr3_nt: TGTGCCAGCAGTTTAGGACAGGGCGTAAGCGAGCAGTACTTC; cdr3_aa: CASSLGQGVSEQYF
v_call: TRBV18; clone_size: .; d_call: TRBD1; j_call: TRBJ1-1; cdr3_nt: TGTGCCAGCTCACTCGACAGGGACACTGAAGCTTTCTTT; cdr3_aa: CASSLDRDTEAFF
v_call: TRBV4-3; clone_size: .; d_call: .; j_call: TRBJ2-6; cdr3_nt: TGCGCCAGCAGCCAAGGGGGCTTTGGGGCCAACGTCCTGACTTTC; cdr3_aa: CASSQGGFGANVLTF
v_call: TRBV27; clone_size: .; d_call: TRBD1; j_call: TRBJ2-7; cdr3_nt: TGTGCCAGCAGATCCGGGACAGGATTCTACGAGCAGTACTTC; cdr3_aa: CASRSGTGFYEQYF
v_call: TRBV9; clone_size: .; d_call: .; j_call: TRBJ2-5; cdr3_nt: TGTGCCAGCAGCGTCGGATCGTCGGGGGAGACCCAGTACTTC; cdr3_aa: CASSVGSSGETQYF
v_call: TRBV5-1; clone_size: .; d_call: TRBD2; j_call: TRBJ2-1; cdr3_nt: TGCGCCAGCAGCTCCCAGGCTAGCGGCACCTCCTACAATGAGCAGTTCTTC; cdr3_aa: CASSSQASGTSYNEQFF
v_call: TRBV7-3; clone_size: .; d_call: TRBD2; j_call: TRBJ2-7; cdr3_nt: TGTGCCAGCAGCCCGGGACTAGCGAGCTACGAGCAGTACTTC; cdr3_aa: CASSPGLASYEQYF
v_call: TRBV18; clone_size: .; d_call: .; j_call: TRBJ2-2; cdr3_nt: TGTGCCAGCTCACCGGAAAGACAGGGTGGACTAACCGGGGAGCTGTTTTTT; cdr3_aa: CASSPERQGGLTGELFF
v_call: TRBV15; clone_size: once; d_call: TRBD2; j_call: TRBJ2-3; cdr3_nt: TGTGCCACCAGCAGAGAGCCCCTACTAGCGGGAGTAGTATATACGCAGTATTTT; cdr3_aa: CATSREPLLAGVVYTQYF
v_call: TRBV7-6; clone_size: .; d_call: .; j_call: TRBJ2-2; cdr3_nt: TGTGCCAGCAGCCCAGGGACCGGGGAGCTGTTTTTT; cdr3_aa: CASSPGTGELFF
v_call: TRBV4-2; clone_size: once; d_call: TRBD1; j_call: TRBJ2-7; cdr3_nt: TGTGCCAGCAGCCCGGACGCCGGGACAGTTCCCTACGAGCAGTACTTC; cdr3_aa: CASSPDAGTVPYEQYF
v_call: TRBV6-1; clone_size: .; d_call: .; j_call: TRBJ2-5; cdr3_nt: TGTGCCAGCAGTGAATGGGTAAACAGAGAGACCCAGTACTTC; cdr3_aa: CASSEWVNRETQYF
v_call: TRBV9; clone_size: .; d_call: .; j_call: TRBJ2-7; cdr3_nt: TGTGCCAGCAGCGTAGCTACAGGCGGCTACGAGCAGTACTTC; cdr3_aa: CASSVATGGYEQYF
v_call: TRBV5-1; clone_size: .; d_call: .; j_call: TRBJ2-2; cdr3_nt: TGCGCCAGCAGCTTGGGACAGGCAGGGGAGCTGTTTTTT; cdr3_aa: CASSLGQAGELFF
v_call: TRBV4-3; clone_size: .; d_call: TRBD2; j_call: TRBJ2-1; cdr3_nt: TGCGCCAGCAGCCAAGATGGACTAGCGGTCACCCCACGAGGAGCCTACAATGAGCAGTTCTTC; cdr3_aa: CASSQDGLAVTPRGAYNEQFF
v_call: TRBV7-2; clone_size: few; d_call: .; j_call: TRBJ1-1; cdr3_nt: TGTGCCAGCAGCCCATCTCAATCAGGTTGGACTGAAGCTTTCTTT; cdr3_aa: CASSPSQSGWTEAFF
v_call: TRBV9; clone_size: .; d_call: .; j_call: TRBJ2-1; cdr3_nt: TGTGCCAGCAGCGTAGAAGTGGGGGGATTACCCGATGAGCAGTTCTTC; cdr3_aa: CASSVEVGGLPDEQFF
v_call: TRBV7-2; clone_size: .; d_call: TRBD2; j_call: TRBJ2-3; cdr3_nt: TGTGCCAGCAGCCAAGTAGCGGGGACCACAGATACGCAGTATTTT; cdr3_aa: CASSQVAGTTDTQYF
v_call: TRBV28; clone_size: few; d_call: .; j_call: TRBJ2-7; cdr3_nt: TGTGCCAGCAGTCGACAGCCGAAGCAGTACTTC; cdr3_aa: CASSRQPKQYF
v_call: TRBV5-4; clone_size: .; d_call: TRBD2; j_call: TRBJ2-3; cdr3_nt: TGTGCCAGCAGCTTAGGCGGGAGCGTCCCAGATACGCAGTATTTT; cdr3_aa: CASSLGGSVPDTQYF
v_call: TRBV30; clone_size: few; d_call: TRBD1; j_call: TRBJ2-7; cdr3_nt: TGTGCCTGGAGCTCCGGGACAGGGTCCTACGAGCAGTACTTC; cdr3_aa: CAWSSGTGSYEQYF
v_call: TRBV29-1; clone_size: .; d_call: TRBD1; j_call: TRBJ2-2; cdr3_nt: TGCAGCGCCAAATCCGCGACAGGGAGAGGCGGGGAGCTGTTTTTT; cdr3_aa: CSAKSATGRGGELFF
v_call: TRBV7-3; clone_size: .; d_call: .; j_call: TRBJ1-1; cdr3_nt: TGTGCCAGCAGCTTATGGGGGGAACGGAACGCTGAAGCTTTCTTT; cdr3_aa: CASSLWGERNAEAFF
v_call: TRBV19; clone_size: .; d_call: .; j_call: TRBJ1-5; cdr3_nt: TGTGCCAGTAGTCCACCCCTCAGGGTGGAGCGCAATCAGCCCCAGCATTTT; cdr3_aa: CASSPPLRVERNQPQHF
v_call: TRBV7-2; clone_size: .; d_call: TRBD2; j_call: TRBJ2-4; cdr3_nt: TGTGCCAGCAGCTCGGGGACTAGCCCGCCCATTCAGTACTTC; cdr3_aa: CASSSGTSPPIQYF
v_call: TRBV7-7; clone_size: few; d_call: .; j_call: TRBJ1-1; cdr3_nt: TGTGCTAGCAGCCGTACAGAAAACACTGAAGCTTTCTTT; cdr3_aa: CASSRTENTEAFF
v_call: TRBV6-5; clone_size: .; d_call: .; j_call: TRBJ1-5; cdr3_nt: TGTGCCAGCAGTAGGGACATCCTCAATCAGCCCCAGCATTTT; cdr3_aa: CASSRDILNQPQHF
v_call: TRBV6-1; clone_size: .; d_call: TRBD2; j_call: TRBJ2-2; cdr3_nt: TGTGCCAGCAGTGGCCTGGGACTAAGTCTGGCCGGGGAGCTGTTTTTT; cdr3_aa: CASSGLGLSLAGELFF
v_call: TRBV9; clone_size: .; d_call: .; j_call: TRBJ1-2; cdr3_nt: TGTGCCAGCAGCGTAGGTGCACAGGGACCACTCGGCTACCCCTTC; cdr3_aa: CASSVGAQGPLGYPF